This TCR beta chain appears in the sequencing data of a study of human T cells and chemical hapten exposure. Study-level findings and limits: The study found that DPC sensitization did not change TCRs above 1 in 1000 frequency. Relative to control repertoires, expanded TCRs gave rise to significantly more large CDR3 similarity clusters.

Looked up from germline, CDR1 is LGHDT and CDR2 is YNNKEL (reference sequence). The trim removed 1 base at V and 3 bases at J, leaving 4 bases unmatched. The CDR3 is made up of 15 amino acids. Of note for this clonotype: The antigen is unknown.

As handled by the study authors: A per-sample median of roughly 97,000 TCRs was observed, with a range of roughly 20,000 to 690,600. TCRdb ran MiXCR on the RACE reads and lists one entry per CDR3 protein. It is TCRdb's table, rather than the study itself, that gives the V and J calls and clone size. The profile shows about 68,000 distinct CDR3 sequences, approximately 11% of them singletons. Described time point: pre-sensitization, week 0. Treatment indicated: therapeutic diphenylcyclopropenone sensitization with weekly scalp DPC. Each donor was an alopecia patient between 18 and 70 years of age who qualified for DPC.

The source of this sequence is a woman aged 45-59 years with alopecia areata. Some clones in this sample may be carry-over from other donors' samples. Sample: whole blood, taken in connection with sensitization to the hapten diphenylcyclopropenone (DPC). The chain employs TRBV3-1 and TRBJ2-7; 9 nucleotides align to TRBD1. The DNA for the CDR3 is TGTGCCAGCAGCCAAGCCGGGACAGGGCGCTACGAGCAGTACTTC. Translating gives CASSQAGTGRYEQYF.